These 29 T cell receptor beta chains came from one sample sequenced in a study of regulatory T cells in long-lasting Graves disease. The time point is: newly diagnosed GD, antithyroid drugs for less than 3 months. PBMC-extracted RNA yielded the TCR library. To make TCR beta libraries, researchers used iRepertoire HTBI primers and Arm-PCR of CDR3 regions. TCRdb re-called the multiplex PCR reads with MiXCR, one entry per CDR3 protein. The profile shows 400,000 to 500,000 distinct CDR3 sequences, about 14% of them singletons. These data also featured in a second study, about T cells in Graves' hyperthyroidism and ophthalmopathy.

Here the sequenced sample was peripheral blood mononuclear cells (PBMCs), taken at new diagnosis, from a patient treated with antithyroid drugs. The receptors shown here come from a woman in her forties or fifties with Graves disease.

This chain joins TRBV20-1 and TRBJ2-2, with a possible D match to TRBD1 (5 bases). The CDR3 spans 16 residues. Trimming stripped 4 bases from V and 0 bases from J, with 15 bases between. Germline CDR1 is DFQATT and CDR2 is SNEGSKA (reference sequence). The chain's CDR3 is CSAITGQAANTGELFF. The CDR3 DNA sequence: TGCAGTGCTATTACAGGTCAGGCCGCGAACACCGGGGAGCTGTTTTTT.

The J gene is TRBJ1-1, the V gene TRBV4-2; D unclear. Looked up from germline, CDR1 is LGHNA and CDR2 is YNFKEQ. The ends were cut back, 1 base at V and 0 bases at J, with 6 bases in the middle. The CDR3 sequence is 14 residues long. CDR3 sequence (DNA): TGTGCCAGCAGCCAAGTGAAGTTGAACACTGAAGCTTTCTTT. It translates to CASSQVKLNTEAFF.

This clonotype was recorded many times. This chain connects TRBV24-1 to TRBJ2-2; 9 bases line up with TRBD2. Germline V gives CDR1 KGHDR, CDR2 SFDVKD. With 5 bases clipped from V and 0 bases from J, the junction kept 0 bases outside the gene matches. The CDR3 length is 15 residues. In nucleotides, the CDR3 is TGTGCCACCAGTGCTAGCGGGACGAACACCGGGGAGCTGTTTTTT. As protein: CATSASGTNTGELFF.

The rearrangement links TRBV5-1 to TRBJ2-2; D is perhaps TRBD2 (5 bases). Trimming removed 5 bases at V and 3 bases at J, with 14 bases between. Per germline, CDR1 SGHRS and CDR2 YFSETQ. This CDR3 is 15 amino acids long. CDR3 sequence (DNA): TGCGCCAGCAGAGTCGACACGGACTACACCGGGGAGCTGTTTTTT. Amino acid sequence: CASRVDTDYTGELFF. Based on the CDR3 plus reference TRBV5-1 and TRBJ2-2, the full variable domain is KAGVTQTPRYLIKTRGQQVTLSCSPISGHRSVSWYQQTPGQGLQFLFEYFSETQRNKGNFPGRFSGRQFSNSRSEMNVSTLELGDSALYLCASRVDTDYTGELFFGEGSRLTVL.

As regards this clonotype: One base away lies a much larger clone, so this may be a sequencing read error. V gene TRBV20-1 combines with J gene TRBJ2-7; 8 nucleotides agree with TRBD2. The CDR3 contains 15 residues. Germline V CDR1 and CDR2: DFQATT, SNEGSKA (reference sequence). Trimming cost V 4 bases and J 7 bases; bases outside gene matches: 15. CDR3 DNA: TGCAGTGCTACAAAAGCGGGAGCCTCCTACAATGAGCAGTACTTC. Translated, it gives CSATKAGASYNEQYF.

The chain employs TRBV30 and TRBJ1-2; 9 bases fit TRBD1. Germline V gene lookup returns CDR1 GTSNPN and CDR2 SVGIG (reference sequence). The CDR3 contains 14 residues. Trimming removed 4 bases from V and 4 bases from J; junction bases left unmatched: 7. The CDR3 spells CAWISTGGSYGYTF. The DNA of the CDR3 is TGTGCCTGGATCTCCACAGGGGGCAGCTATGGCTACACCTTC.

This clonotype was picked up a small number of times. The rearrangement links TRBV20-1 to TRBJ2-3; TRBD1 agrees at 9 bases. Per germline, CDR1 DFQATT and CDR2 SNEGSKA (reference sequence). V trimming: 7 bases; J trimming: 5 bases; junction bases outside the gene matches: 7. The length of the CDR3 is 13 residues. The CDR3 bases are TGCAGTGGCCCGGGACAGGGATTAGATACGCAGTATTTT. Amino acid sequence: CSGPGQGLDTQYF.

The sample holds a few counts of this clonotype. V is TRBV7-9 and J is TRBJ2-7; 11 nucleotides line up with TRBD1. Per the germline V gene, CDR1 is SEHNR and CDR2 is FQNEAQ (reference sequence). This CDR3 is built from 19 residues. The V and J ends lost 6 bases and 7 bases, in that order; junction bases with no gene match: 23. The CDR3 DNA reads as TGTGCCAGCAGTATACCGGGACAGGGGGGCGTTGCGTCTCCGGAAGAGCAGTACTTC. Its protein is CASSIPGQGGVASPEEQYF.

The table lists this clonotype with a few counts. V gene TRBV6-1 combines with J gene TRBJ2-7; 8 nucleotides align to TRBD1. The CDR3 spans 14 residues. The V and J ends lost 7 bases and 5 bases, in that order; junction bases with no gene match: 10. The germline CDR1 and CDR2 sequences are MNHNS and SASEGT. The CDR3, as DNA: TGTGCCAGCACAAGAGGACAGGGCGGGGACGAGCAGTACTTC. Translating gives CASTRGQGGDEQYF.

The table lists this clonotype with many counts. This chain connects TRBV7-9 to TRBJ2-1; TRBD2 matches 7 bases. Germline CDR1 and CDR2: SEHNR and FQNEAQ (reference sequence). The J segment lost 2 bases and the V segment lost 5 bases, leaving 12 bases of the junction unmatched. The CDR3 totals 17 residues. CDR3 in DNA: TGTGCCAGCAGCCCAAAGGGAATAGCGGGTCCCTACAATGAGCAGTTCTTC. The encoded protein is CASSPKGIAGPYNEQFF.

There are many counts of this clonotype. The rearrangement links TRBV7-8 to TRBJ2-7; 8 nucleotides line up with TRBD2. The trim removed 5 bases at V and 2 bases at J, leaving 8 bases unmatched. This CDR3 is 15 amino acids long. Germline values: CDR1 SGHVS, CDR2 FQNEAQ. CDR3 bases: TGTGCCAGCAGCGAGAGGCGGGAGGTTGCCTACGAGCAGTACTTC. It specifies CASSERREVAYEQYF.

This rearrangement joins TRBV29-1 to TRBJ2-2; 11 bases align to TRBD1. Trimming took 1 base from V and 6 from J; bases not matched to a gene: 1. Germline-derived CDR1 and CDR2 are SQVTM and ANQGSEA. This CDR3 is built from 14 residues. For the CDR3, the DNA is TGCAGCGTTGAAGGGACAGGGGGCCCCGGGGAGCTGTTTTTT. Amino acids: CSVEGTGGPGELFF.

The sample holds many counts of this clonotype. The chain carries TRBV2 and TRBJ2-1; 9 bases match TRBD1. Germline CDR1 and CDR2: SNHLY and FYNNEI. The length of the CDR3 is 17 residues. The V and J ends lost 6 bases and 5 bases, in that order; junction bases with no gene match: 14. CDR3 in amino acids: CASRGAPGQGKDNEQFF. The CDR3 DNA follows: TGTGCCAGCAGGGGAGCCCCGGGACAGGGAAAAGACAATGAGCAGTTCTTC.

This clonotype appeared a few times. The J gene is TRBJ2-1, the V gene TRBV30; 7 bases line up with TRBD2. V lost 2 bases, J lost 10 bases, and 2 bases stayed unmatched. This CDR3 is built from 11 residues. Germline assignment: CDR1 GTSNPN and CDR2 SVGIG (reference sequence). The CDR3 DNA is TGTGCCTGGAGTCCAGCGGGAGAGCAGTTCTTC. The encoded protein is CAWSPAGEQFF.

This clonotype occurred many times. The chain recombines TRBV7-2 with TRBJ1-2; no clear D gene. Trimming left V 5 bases short and J 4 bases short, with 8 bases between. The germline V gene encodes CDR1 SGHTA and CDR2 FQGNSA. The length of the CDR3 is 12 residues. In nucleotides, the CDR3 is TGTGCCAGCAGCAAAGTCTCCTATGGCTACACCTTC. Translation gives CASSKVSYGYTF.

Ten or more counts support this clonotype. The chain joins TRBV18 to TRBJ2-1; 8 bases align to TRBD2. Losses at the gene ends were 3 bases for V and 4 bases for J; bases not matched to a gene: 5. This CDR3 is 15 amino acids long. From germline, CDR1 is KGHSH and CDR2 LQKENI. DNA of the CDR3: TGTGCCAGCTCACCCGGGGTAGCGGGATACAATGAGCAGTTCTTC. It yields the protein CASSPGVAGYNEQFF.

This clonotype was observed many times. The chain couples TRBV20-1 to TRBJ2-1; TRBD2 matches 11 bases. V dropped 0 bases and J dropped 6; count of bases not matched to a gene: 7. The CDR3 has 16 residues. Germline V gives CDR1 DFQATT, CDR2 SNEGSKA (reference sequence). The CDR3 region is CSARDLQLAGANEQFF. The CDR3 bases are TGCAGTGCTAGAGATCTTCAACTAGCGGGGGCCAATGAGCAGTTCTTC.

The chain carries TRBV9 and TRBJ2-2; TRBD1 agrees at 9 bases. The CDR3 loop spans 18 amino acids. With V trimmed by 1 base and J by 1 base, 8 bases remained unmatched. Germline CDR1 SGDLS, CDR2 YYNGEE. CDR3 sequence (DNA): TGTGCCAGCAGCGTAAGCCCCCGGGGACAGGGGAACACCGGGGAGCTGTTTTTT. It codes for CASSVSPRGQGNTGELFF.

In this sample, this clonotype turned up many times. The chain couples TRBV11-2 to TRBJ2-3; D call uncertain. Germline assignment: CDR1 SGHAT and CDR2 FQNNGV. This CDR3 is built from 17 residues. V was cut by 1 base and J by 0 bases, with 14 bases left in between. The CDR3: CASSLALWRFSTDTQYF. CDR3 nucleotides: TGTGCCAGCAGCTTAGCACTTTGGCGGTTCAGCACAGATACGCAGTATTTT.

This clonotype was detected many times. The chain uses TRBV20-1 and TRBJ2-5; maybe TRBD1 (5 bases). Trimming pared 3 bases from V and 7 bases from J, leaving 15 bases between. CDR1 is DFQATT and CDR2 is SNEGSKA in the germline V gene (reference sequence). The CDR3 has 13 amino acids. The CDR3 coding sequence is TGCAGTGCTAGTGCTACAGGCAAAATGACCCAGTACTTC. As protein: CSASATGKMTQYF.

The V and J genes are TRBV5-1 and TRBJ2-2; D may be TRBD2 (5 bases). CDR1 is SGHRS, CDR2 YFSETQ, per germline. The V gene lost 0 bases and the J gene lost 5 bases, with 11 bases spanning the gap. CDR3 length: 15 amino acids. The CDR3: CASSLEQGGTGELFF. DNA for the CDR3: TGCGCCAGCAGCTTGGAACAAGGAGGAACCGGGGAGCTGTTTTTT.

This clonotype was counted many times. The chain has TRBV10-3 and TRBJ2-1; 8 nucleotides align to TRBD2. The CDR3 is 12 amino acids. V was clipped by 11 bases and J by 8 bases; unmatched bases: 8. Germline-derived CDR1 and CDR2 are ENHRY and SYGVKD. The CDR3 nucleotides are TGTGCCGCCCCAGGGCGGGAGGATGAGCAGTTCTTC. This encodes CAAPGREDEQFF.

The chain is built from TRBV5-1 and TRBJ2-1; 11 bases line up with TRBD2. Germline V CDR1 and CDR2: SGHRS, YFSETQ. With V trimmed by 4 bases and J by 1 base, 10 bases remained unmatched. The CDR3 is 18 amino acids. The chain's CDR3 is CASSKGLADTVSYNEQFF. CDR3 coding DNA: TGCGCCAGCAGCAAGGGACTAGCGGACACTGTATCCTACAATGAGCAGTTCTTC.

At least ten counts were recorded for this clonotype. The gene calls are TRBV11-2 and TRBJ2-1, with 7 bases identical to TRBD2. CDR3 length equals 18 residues. The V gene's germline CDR1 is SGHAT and CDR2 FQNNGV. Germline trimming cut 2 bases from V and 0 bases from J; bases unmatched to any gene: 10. This CDR3 is CASSLFLADGSSYNEQFF. In DNA, the CDR3 is TGTGCCAGCAGCTTATTTCTAGCGGACGGTAGCTCCTACAATGAGCAGTTCTTC.

This clonotype was seen many times. V gene TRBV6-1 combines with J gene TRBJ2-7, with a weak D call TRBD2 (6 bases). The germline gives CDR1 MNHNS, CDR2 SASEGT. This CDR3 has 15 residues. V was shortened by 6 bases and J by 3 bases, with 18 bases between the two germline ends. In DNA, the CDR3 is TGTGCCAGCAGCTCCGTAGGGCTAGCGAACTACGAGCAGTACTTC. It encodes CASSSVGLANYEQYF.

This clonotype appeared a few times. The chain combines TRBV28 with TRBJ1-2; D possibly corresponds to TRBD1 (6 bases). CDR3 length equals 16 residues. Trimming left V 2 bases short and J 4 bases short, with 17 bases between. Per the germline V gene, CDR1 is MDHEN and CDR2 is SYDVKM. The CDR3 coding sequence is TGTGCCAGCAGTTTAAGGGGACACGCCCTGGCCTATGGCTACACCTTC. Translating it yields CASSLRGHALAYGYTF.

This clonotype occurred many times. The chain uses TRBV20-1 and TRBJ1-6, with D perhaps matching TRBD1 (5 bases). The CDR3 has 15 residues. The V end lost 3 bases, the J end lost 10 bases, and 19 bases lay between the germline ends. CDR1 DFQATT and CDR2 SNEGSKA come from the germline V gene (reference sequence). The CDR3 loop is CSARDTQTRVSPLHF. In DNA form, the CDR3 reads TGCAGTGCTAGGGACACACAAACCCGGGTATCACCCCTCCACTTT.

This clonotype has a handful of counts. This chain joins TRBV6-2 or TRBV6-3 and TRBJ2-7, with 7 positions matching TRBD2. The germline V gene encodes CDR1 MNHEY and CDR2 SVGEGT. The CDR3 consists of 13 residues. J gave up 3 bases and V 6 bases, and 5 bases lay outside the gene matches. The CDR3 loop is CASRSRGDYEQYF. The CDR3 region has the DNA TGTGCCAGCAGATCACGGGGGGACTACGAGCAGTACTTC.

In its sample, this clonotype was seen many times. The chain couples TRBV6-1 to TRBJ2-5; 8 nucleotides line up with TRBD2. This CDR3 has 15 residues. Germline values: CDR1 MNHNS, CDR2 SASEGT. V lost 6 bases, J lost 0 bases, and 6 bases stayed unmatched. Here the CDR3 reads CASSSAGGYQETQYF. As DNA, the CDR3 is TGTGCCAGCAGCAGCGCGGGGGGCTACCAAGAGACCCAGTACTTC.